Below are 13 T cell receptor beta chains sequenced from a single sample in a study of shared clonotypes between healthy human individuals. Data came from immunoSEQ multiplex PCR; TCRdb stores just in-frame clones and leaves some out. The table shows about 2.1 million clones, with around 93% occurring only once. CD45RO-negative CD8 cells positively selected for CCR7 made up the naive population, which excluded terminally differentiated effector memory CD45RA+ cells. Material for sequencing was naive CD8+ T cells from PBMCs. The source is a man between 18 and 29 years old in good health. Some clones in this sample may be carry-over from other donors' samples.

This sequence joins TRBV28 and TRBJ1-1; no clear D. With 5 bases removed from V and 6 bases from J, the gap between germline ends came to 16 bases. The V gene's germline CDR1 is MDHEN and CDR2 SYDVKM. The CDR3 is 14 amino acids. The chain's CDR3 is CASSPGLNLAEAFF. CDR3 coding DNA: TGTGCCAGCAGTCCTGGGCTCAATTTGGCTGAAGCTTTCTTT.

The chain carries TRBV9 and TRBJ1-2; D uncertain. The CDR3 sequence is 12 residues long. Germline values: CDR1 SGDLS, CDR2 YYNGEE. The germline V and J ends were trimmed by 3 bases and 7 bases, with 10 bases remaining between them. CDR3 nucleotide sequence: TGTGCCAGCAGCGACTACGTGGGTGGCTACACCTTC. It encodes CASSDYVGGYTF.

A remark on this clone: An end of the junction differs from the germline gene, which may be a read error. Other DNA sequences of this sample code for an identical CDR3. This chain connects TRBV27 to TRBJ2-7; no definite D call. Germline V lookup: CDR1 MNHEY, CDR2 SMNVEV (reference sequence). This CDR3 spans 13 amino acids. The CDR3 reads CASSLSMAYEQYF. The CDR3, as DNA: TGTGCCAGTAGTTTATCGATGGCCTACGAGCAGTACTTC.

The chain uses TRBV11-2 and TRBJ2-1, with TRBD2 identical over 8 bases. This CDR3 has 15 residues. V lost 0 bases and J lost 4; bases outside the gene matches: 2. Germline CDR1 reads SGHAT; CDR2 reads FQNNGV. CDR3 bases: TGTGCCAGCAGCTTAGAGGCTAGCGGGTACAATGAGCAGTTCTTC. Protein: CASSLEASGYNEQFF.

As concerns this clone: The same CDR3 is also encoded by other DNA sequences in this sample. The genes are TRBV11-2 and TRBJ2-2, with a tentative D call TRBD1 (6 bases). Germline V gene lookup returns CDR1 SGHAT and CDR2 FQNNGV. The V gene lost 3 bases and the J gene lost 1 base, with 9 bases spanning the gap. The CDR3 is 15 residues long. The DNA for the CDR3 is TGTGCCAGCAGCTTGGGGGCAGGGAACACCGGGGAGCTGTTTTTT. Its translation: CASSLGAGNTGELFF. The full variable domain, rest sourced from reference TRBV11-2 and TRBJ2-2, is EAGVAQSPRYKIIEKRQSVAFWCNPISGHATLYWYQQILGQGPKLLIQFQNNGVVDDSQLPKDRFSAERLKGVDSTLKIQPAKLEDSAVYLCASSLGAGNTGELFFGEGSRLTVL.

This clone was recorded only once. J is TRBJ2-5 and V is TRBV7-9, with D perhaps given as TRBD1 or TRBD2 (5 bases each). CDR3 length equals 16 residues. Trimming cost V 8 bases and J 5 bases, with 24 bases left between them. The germline V gene has CDR1 SEHNR and CDR2 FQNEAQ (reference sequence). CDR3 nucleotides: TGTGCCAGCGGGGGACCCGATATTTACCCTGCTGAGACCCAGTACTTC. Its protein is CASGGPDIYPAETQYF.

This chain joins TRBV15 and TRBJ1-1; D is undetermined. This CDR3 has 13 residues. V gave up 0 bases and J gave up 8 bases, with 10 bases separating them. Germline V gives CDR1 LNHNV, CDR2 YYDKDF (reference sequence). CDR3 loop: CATSRESSGEAFF. CDR3 in DNA: TGTGCCACCAGCAGAGAAAGTTCTGGCGAAGCTTTCTTT.

The V call is TRBV27, the J call TRBJ1-1, with TRBD1 matching 12 bases. The germline CDR1 and CDR2 sequences are MNHEY and SMNVEV (reference sequence). The CDR3 sequence is 19 residues long. V gave up 6 bases and J gave up 4 bases; unmatched junction bases: 18. The CDR3 DNA follows: TGTGCCAGCAGGAAAAATGGCCGGGACAGGGGGCTTGGGGGCACTGAAGCTTTCTTT. This codes for CASRKNGRDRGLGGTEAFF.

The V gene is TRBV6-1, the J gene TRBJ2-7; TRBD1 matches at 9 bases. J lost 6 bases, V lost 3 bases, and 3 bases had no gene match. Germline V CDR1 and CDR2: MNHNS, SASEGT. This CDR3 has 13 amino acids. CDR3 sequence (DNA): TGTGCCAGCAGTGACCGGGACAGGGCCGAGCAGTACTTC. This sequence encodes CASSDRDRAEQYF.

The CDR3 loop reads CASSQRGRGETQYF. The CDR3, as DNA: TGTGCCAGCAGCCAAAGGGGTCGGGGGGAGACCCAGTACTTC. The chain carries TRBV7-9 and TRBJ2-5; D might be TRBD2 (6 bases). Trimming removed 5 bases from V and 5 bases from J, with 15 bases in between. The germline V gene encodes CDR1 SEHNR and CDR2 FQNEAQ (reference sequence). The CDR3 covers 14 residues.

The chain is built from TRBV6-4 and TRBJ2-7; 8 bases line up with TRBD1. The germline V gene encodes CDR1 MRHNA and CDR2 SNTAGT. This CDR3 is 16 amino acids long. Unmatched junction bases numbered 9, after V lost 2 bases and J lost 3 bases. The CDR3 DNA sequence: TGTGCCAGCAGTGACGGCAGGGGGCACGTTTTCTACGAGCAGTACTTC. This encodes CASSDGRGHVFYEQYF.

The table lists this clone with a few counts. Other DNA sequences from this sample encode an identical CDR3 as well. This chain links TRBV27 with TRBJ2-7; no clear D. The V gene's germline CDR1 is MNHEY and CDR2 SMNVEV (reference sequence). The CDR3 sequence is 13 residues long. V lost 3 bases and J 0 bases, leaving 6 bases between the germline ends. CDR3 coding DNA: TGTGCCAGCAGTTTCTCAAGCTCCTACGAGCAGTACTTC. Protein product: CASSFSSSYEQYF.

This clone has a single count. The chain links TRBV4-1 to TRBJ2-4; possibly TRBD2 for D (6 bases). Trimming removed 5 bases from V and 3 bases from J, with 17 bases in between. CDR1 MGHRA and CDR2 YSYEKL come from the germline V gene. This CDR3 comprises 16 residues. In nucleotides, the CDR3 is TGCGCCAGCAGCGCACAGGAGGGTTTGATCAAAAACATTCAGTACTTC. It encodes CASSAQEGLIKNIQYF.